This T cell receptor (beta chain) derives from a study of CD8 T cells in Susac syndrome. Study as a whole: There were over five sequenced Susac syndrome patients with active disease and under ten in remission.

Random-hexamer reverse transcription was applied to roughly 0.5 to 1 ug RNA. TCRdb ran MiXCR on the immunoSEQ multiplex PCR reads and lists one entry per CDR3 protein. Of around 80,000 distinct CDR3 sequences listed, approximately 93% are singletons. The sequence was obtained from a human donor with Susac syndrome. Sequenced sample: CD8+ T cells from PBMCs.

CDR3: CASSFRSTDTQYF. DNA for the CDR3: TGTGCCAGCAGTTTTAGGAGCACAGATACGCAGTATTTT. The chain has TRBV27 and TRBJ2-3; no clear D. Trimming pared 3 bases from V and 0 bases from J, leaving 4 bases between. Germline-derived CDR1 and CDR2 are MNHEY and SMNVEV (reference sequence). The CDR3 has 13 amino acids.